This T cell receptor (beta chain) was observed in a study of shared clonotypes between healthy human individuals. At the level of the study: Plates per donor: three CD4 naive, three CD4 memory, two CD8 naive, one CD8 memory. Study-wide points: Memory subsets generally showed lower estimated richness than naive subsets. The study found roughly 5% of naive CD4 clonotypes shared across a few donors.

The repertoire was sequenced with immunoSEQ multiplex PCR; TCRdb's copy has only in-frame clones and lacks some. The sample consists of roughly 700,000 clones, about 90% of them appearing once. Remarks on this clone: The antigen is undetermined.

Study donors comprised healthy, HIV-negative adults devoid of recent acute infection or vaccination. The V gene lost 3 bases and the J gene lost 15 bases, with 15 bases spanning the gap. This CDR3 is built from 11 residues. The germline V gene encodes CDR1 SQVTM and CDR2 ANQGSEA. Sequencing was carried out using memory CD8+ T cells from PBMCs. This sample's subset: CD45RO+ cells pooled with CCR7-negative TemRA cells. The chain joins TRBV29-1 to TRBJ2-1; D uncertain. The receptor was derived from a man between 18 and 35 years old in good health. Some clones in this sample may be carry-over from other donors' samples. The CDR3 reads CSVDNWPSRFF. The CDR3 DNA reads as TGCAGCGTTGATAACTGGCCTTCCCGGTTCTTC.